The 15 T cell receptor beta chains in this list originate from one sample, sequenced in a study of identifying expanded T cells in peripheral blood. Only in-frame clones appear in the TCRdb table, and some are missing; sequencing was by immunoSEQ multiplex PCR. The sample shows some 100,000 clones, around 90% of them seen only once. Sequenced: blood. Source of these receptors: a person aged 18-70 years in good health.

Only one count was recorded for this clone. The J gene is TRBJ2-3, the V gene TRBV15; 11 bases are a match to TRBD1. CDR3 size: 14 residues. Trimming cost V 6 bases and J 6 bases; bases outside gene matches: 5. The V gene's germline CDR1 is LNHNV and CDR2 YYDKDF (reference sequence). CDR3 sequence (DNA): TGTGCCACCAGTAGGACAGGGGGCGCCGATACGCAGTATTTT. Its protein is CATSRTGGADTQYF.

This clone is a singleton in its sample. This chain uses TRBV7-9 with TRBJ2-5; TRBD2 matches at 9 bases. The CDR3 has 13 residues. The germline V gene has CDR1 SEHNR and CDR2 FQNEAQ (reference sequence). The ends lost 6 bases at V and 4 bases at J; junction bases unmatched: 3. Written as DNA, the CDR3 is TGTGCCAGCAGGCTAGCGGGATCAGAGACCCAGTACTTC. It encodes CASRLAGSETQYF.

The rearrangement joins TRBV19 to TRBJ2-1, with TRBD1 matching 8 bases. The CDR3 loop spans 15 amino acids. The V gene's germline CDR1 is LNHDA and CDR2 SQIVND (reference sequence). The J segment lost 7 bases and the V segment lost 4 bases, leaving 9 bases of the junction unmatched. The CDR3 loop is CASSTRQGRLNEQFF. As DNA, the CDR3 is TGTGCCAGTAGTACCCGACAGGGGAGACTTAATGAGCAGTTCTTC.

The chain combines TRBV19 with TRBJ2-1; D is undetermined. Trimming removed 5 bases from V and 6 bases from J, with 20 bases in between. This CDR3 comprises 16 residues. Germline V gene data show CDR1 as LNHDA and CDR2 as SQIVND (reference sequence). The CDR3 DNA follows: TGTGCCAGTAGTCCCCGCTCATTAACACGGCGCAATGAGCAGTTCTTC. Protein sequence: CASSPRSLTRRNEQFF. Full variable domain (remainder filled in from reference TRBV19 and TRBJ2-1): DGGITQSPKYLFRKEGQNVTLSCEQNLNHDAMYWYRQDPGQGLRLIYYSQIVNDFQKGDIAEGYSVSREKKESFPLTVTSAQKNPTAFYLCASSPRSLTRRNEQFFGPGTRLTVL.

The V and J genes are TRBV5-1 and TRBJ1-2; TRBD1 aligns across 8 bases. The CDR3 is 15 residues long. Germline CDR1 reads SGHRS; CDR2 reads YFSETQ. The V segment lost 4 bases and the J segment 4 bases; nucleotides outside the gene matches: 9. CDR3 sequence (DNA): TGCGCCAGCAGCAACCCGGGACAGGAGACCTATGGCTACACCTTC. It encodes CASSNPGQETYGYTF.

This sequence joins TRBV7-6 and TRBJ1-3; no definite D call. V lost 0 bases to trimming and J lost 2 bases, with 11 bases between them. CDR3 length: 16 amino acids. Germline loops: CDR1 SGHVS, CDR2 FNYEAQ. The CDR3 coding sequence is TGTGCCAGCAGCTTAGCCCTGGACTGGACTGGAAACACCATATATTTT. Translation gives CASSLALDWTGNTIYF. The full variable domain, in which reference TRBV7-6 and TRBJ1-3 provide the parts outside the CDR3, is GAGVSQSPRYKVTKRGQDVALRCDPISGHVSLYWYRQALGQGPEFLTYFNYEAQQDKSGLPNDRFSAERPEGSISTLTIQRTEQRDSAMYRCASSLALDWTGNTIYFGEGSWLTVV.

The V and J genes are TRBV6-5 and TRBJ1-2; 11 positions agree with TRBD1. J gave up 5 bases and V 5 bases, and 4 bases lay outside the gene matches. The CDR3 has 14 amino acids. Germline CDR1 is MNHEY and CDR2 is SVGAGI. CDR3 in DNA: TGTGCCAGCAGTCGGACAGGGGGCATATATGGCTACACCTTC. This gives the protein CASSRTGGIYGYTF.

The chain is built from TRBV27 and TRBJ2-7; D is tentatively TRBD1 or TRBD2 (5 bases each). V lost 6 bases and J 0 bases, leaving 15 bases between the germline ends. The CDR3 totals 15 residues. Germline assignment: CDR1 MNHEY and CDR2 SMNVEV (reference sequence). CDR3 region: CASSLSWDGSYEQYF. The CDR3 DNA sequence: TGTGCCAGCAGCCTAAGCTGGGACGGCTCCTACGAGCAGTACTTC.

This clone has a single count. The J gene is TRBJ2-1, the V gene TRBV10-1; no definite D call. This CDR3 comprises 10 residues. Germline CDR1 and CDR2: WNHNN and SYGVQD (reference sequence). V shed 11 bases and J shed 9 bases, with 11 bases lying between them. The CDR3 loop reads CAPMVGEQFF. The CDR3 nucleotides are TGCGCCCCCATGGTGGGTGAGCAGTTCTTC.

The chain is built from TRBV9 and TRBJ2-7; D gene ambiguous. This CDR3 is built from 11 residues. The V end was cut by 3 bases, the J end by 6 bases, with 7 bases between. Germline V gene data show CDR1 as SGDLS and CDR2 as YYNGEE. The CDR3 nucleotides are TGTGCCAGCAGCGCCGGGTCCGAGCAGTACTTC. It specifies CASSAGSEQYF.

This clone occurred once. This chain joins TRBV18 and TRBJ2-2; perhaps TRBD2 as D (5 bases). CDR1 is KGHSH and CDR2 is LQKENI in the germline V gene. V lost 1 base to trimming and J lost 1 base, with 13 bases between them. This CDR3 comprises 17 residues. CDR3 protein: CASSPRLDTRNTGELFF. The CDR3 DNA reads TGTGCCAGCTCACCACGGCTTGACACTAGGAACACCGGGGAGCTGTTTTTT.

This rearrangement joins TRBV30 to TRBJ1-4, with D possibly matching TRBD1 (5 bases). Germline CDR1 is GTSNPN and CDR2 is SVGIG (reference sequence). Deletions cut 4 bases from V and 6 bases from J, with 15 bases between. The CDR3 is 14 amino acids. This CDR3 is CAWTPAGRDEKLFF. The CDR3 coding sequence is TGTGCCTGGACCCCCGCAGGGAGAGATGAAAAACTGTTTTTT.

The chain couples TRBV7-2 to TRBJ1-1, with a tentative D call TRBD1 (5 bases). The CDR3 has 15 residues. Trimming took 5 bases from V and 3 from J, leaving 16 bases between them. CDR1 and CDR2 from the germline V gene are SGHTA and FQGNSA. This CDR3 is CASSPGGLGDTEAFF. CDR3 sequence (DNA): TGTGCCAGCAGCCCGGGGGGTTTGGGGGACACTGAAGCTTTCTTT.

This rearrangement joins TRBV5-1 to TRBJ2-5; 9 nucleotides agree with TRBD1. This CDR3 comprises 13 residues. V shed 8 bases and J 4 bases; nucleotides not matched to a gene: 6. The germline V gene has CDR1 SGHRS and CDR2 YFSETQ. CDR3 in DNA: TGCGCCAGTGCTACAGGGGGCATAGAGACCCAGTACTTC. This encodes CASATGGIETQYF.

The chain has TRBV29-1 and TRBJ2-1; 8 bases fit TRBD1. Germline V CDR1 and CDR2: SQVTM, ANQGSEA. The CDR3 runs 15 residues. V was pared by 5 bases and J by 5 bases, with 11 bases of the junction left unmatched. CDR3 nucleotides: TGCAGCGTTCCCCAGGGGGCTGCGAGGGACAATGAGCAGTTCTTC. Protein product: CSVPQGAARDNEQFF.